These 3 T cell receptor beta chains were all obtained from the same sample, sequenced in a study of shared clonotypes between healthy human individuals. The method was immunoSEQ multiplex PCR; TCRdb's version includes in-frame clones alone and lacks a portion of them. Among about 2.4 million clones listed, approximately 94% were seen once. Sequenced material: naive CD4+ T cells from PBMCs. This sample's subset: CD45RA+ positively selected. These TCRs come from a man between 18 and 35 years old in good health. Some clones in this sample may be carry-over from other donors' samples.

This chain joins TRBV28 and TRBJ2-3; 10 nucleotides align to TRBD1. Germline V gives CDR1 MDHEN, CDR2 SYDVKM. J gave up 3 bases and V 5 bases, and 8 bases lay outside the gene matches. The CDR3 runs 16 residues. The CDR3 DNA follows: TGTGCCAGCAGTCCGATGACAGGGGGCAGGACAGATACGCAGTATTTT. This sequence encodes CASSPMTGGRTDTQYF.

The CDR3 sequence: CASSYGAGGAYGYTF. CDR3 DNA: TGTGCCAGCAGTTACGGGGCAGGGGGGGCCTATGGCTACACCTTC. The chain recombines TRBV6-5 with TRBJ1-2; TRBD1 matches 7 bases. Trimming took 2 bases from V and 4 from J; bases not matched to a gene: 7. This CDR3 spans 15 amino acids. Germline assignment: CDR1 MNHEY and CDR2 SVGAGI.

The chain couples TRBV2 to TRBJ1-2; 10 bases are shared with TRBD1. Germline CDR1 SNHLY, CDR2 FYNNEI. J gave up 8 bases and V 8 bases, and 14 bases lay outside the gene matches. CDR3 size: 15 residues. CDR3 DNA: TGTGCCAGCCGACACAAGACCGGGACAGGGGTAGGCTACACCTTC. Protein product: CASRHKTGTGVGYTF.